This note documents a single T cell receptor (beta chain) sequence. Original methodology: Scientists estimated how many nucleated cells there were by amplifying reference gene primers. Using immunoSEQ multiplex PCR, the repertoire was profiled, and TCRdb retains in-frame clones only, with some absent. The V and J calls and clone size come from that table; D and trimming were worked out from the DNA. This sample carries approximately 190,000 clones, about 88% of them seen once, and the ten largest clones take around 24%. This record comes from a study of blood T cell repertoires in COVID-19. Overall study: Cohort 3 recovered donors had two negative PCRs, clearance, or symptom resolution.

The CDR3 covers 19 residues. Trimming left V 1 base short and J 4 bases short, with 27 bases between. Per the germline V gene, CDR1 is SGHRS and CDR2 is YFSETQ. What was sequenced was PBMCs or T cells enriched from blood (not recorded which). The genes are TRBV5-1 and TRBJ2-7; D perhaps matches TRBD2 (6 bases). The receptor comes from a woman aged 35 to 49 in a cohort exposed to, infected with or recovered from COVID-19 (not recorded which). The CDR3 protein is CASSLYAQDRELAMYEQYF. The CDR3 DNA follows: TGCGCCAGCAGCTTGTATGCTCAAGACCGGGAGCTTGCGATGTACGAGCAGTACTTC.